This T cell receptor beta chain was captured in a study of CD8+ T cells in alopecia areata. Study in general: Tofacitinib dosing lasted 6 to 18 months, which was then followed by 6 months off drug.

cDNA reverse transcribed from extracted RNA served as the sequencing template. The data were produced by immunoSEQ multiplex PCR, yet TCRdb's version contains in-frame clones alone and is incomplete. The repertoire holds tens of thousands of clones, with about three fifths as singletons. Collected material from alopecia areata patients comprised lesional scalp punch biopsies and peripheral blood. This CDR3 spans 14 amino acids. Between the trimmed V and J ends, which lost 2 bases and 5 bases, there was a span of 9 bases. Germline V gene data show CDR1 as LNHNV and CDR2 as YYDKDF (reference sequence).

The starting material was CD8+ T cells sorted from blood, obtained at week 0. The sequence was obtained from a human donor with alopecia areata. This rearrangement joins TRBV15 to TRBJ2-2, with D hard to call. The CDR3, as DNA: TGTGCCACCAGCAGAAAAAAGGGTACCGGGGAGCTGTTTTTT. Translated: CATSRKKGTGELFF.